One and the same sample provided the 11 T cell receptor beta chains below, sequenced in a study of T cell responses to AZD1222 COVID-19 vaccine. Assay used: immunoSEQ multiplex PCR; TCRdb lists only in-frame clones, some missing. This sample has tens of thousands of clones, with nearly 85% found just once. This sample comprised peripheral blood, obtained on day 0 of AZD1222 vaccination. Receptors were obtained from an adult in good health.

The J gene is TRBJ2-7, the V gene TRBV27, with TRBD1 as a possible D gene (6 bases). Germline lookup yields CDR1 MNHEY and CDR2 SMNVEV (reference sequence). The CDR3 is made up of 14 amino acids. Trimming removed 4 bases from V and 3 bases from J, with 13 bases in between. The DNA for the CDR3 is TGTGCCAGCAGTTGGGGGCCAGATTTCTACGAGCAGTACTTC. This encodes CASSWGPDFYEQYF.

The chain uses TRBV6-2 or TRBV6-3 and TRBJ2-2; D is uncertain. V lost 3 bases to trimming and J lost 2 bases, with 7 bases between them. The CDR3 consists of 14 residues. Germline-derived CDR1 and CDR2 are MNHEY and SVGEGT. CDR3 in amino acids: CASSYSGNTGELFF. The CDR3 DNA is TGTGCCAGCAGTTATTCCGGCAACACCGGGGAGCTGTTTTTT.

The chain links TRBV7-2 to TRBJ2-1, with D possibly being TRBD1 (6 bases). The CDR3 spans 13 residues. Trimming removed 3 bases at V and 8 bases at J, with 11 bases between. CDR1 is SGHTA, CDR2 FQGNSA, per germline. CDR3 loop: CASSFQPGDEQFF. The CDR3 nucleotides read TGTGCCAGCAGCTTTCAGCCAGGGGATGAGCAGTTCTTC.

The chain is built from TRBV4-3 and TRBJ2-7, with D perhaps TRBD1 (5 bases). Trimming took off 0 bases at V and 2 bases at J, with 11 bases between the two ends. This CDR3 comprises 15 residues. Germline V gene lookup returns CDR1 LGHNA and CDR2 YSLEER. The CDR3 region has the DNA TGCGCCAGCAGCCAAGACAGGGCTATACCCTACGAGCAGTACTTC. As protein: CASSQDRAIPYEQYF.

The genes are TRBV9 and TRBJ1-5, with D perhaps matching TRBD1 (6 bases). Germline V gene lookup returns CDR1 SGDLS and CDR2 YYNGEE. V shed 10 bases and J shed 5 bases, with 19 bases lying between them. The CDR3 runs 14 residues. The CDR3 DNA is TGTGCCGGAACCTGGACAGTGAGGGATCAGCCCCAGCATTTT. Translated, it gives CAGTWTVRDQPQHF.

The chain employs TRBV6-5 and TRBJ2-7, with 9 bases aligning to TRBD1. CDR3 length: 16 residues. Trimming took 2 bases from V and 2 from J; bases not matched to a gene: 7. The V gene's germline CDR1 is MNHEY and CDR2 SVGAGI. The CDR3 loop reads CASSYVNDRGTYEQYF. The CDR3 nucleotides read TGTGCCAGCAGTTACGTTAACGACAGGGGGACCTACGAGCAGTACTTC.

This clone appeared a single time. The chain is built from TRBV9 and TRBJ2-2, with a tentative D call TRBD2 (6 bases). CDR1 is SGDLS and CDR2 is YYNGEE in the germline V gene. Trimming removed 5 bases from V and 2 bases from J, with 13 bases in between. The CDR3 has 15 amino acids. CDR3 residues: CASRAPGLNTGELFF. The CDR3 coding sequence is TGTGCCAGCAGAGCCCCGGGACTCAACACCGGGGAGCTGTTTTTT.

The CDR3 DNA follows: TGTGCCATCAGTGAGGACAATCAGCCCCAGCATTTT. The encoded protein is CAISEDNQPQHF. This chain links TRBV10-3 with TRBJ1-5; D is unresolved. Trimming took 2 bases from V and 3 from J, leaving 2 bases between them. CDR1 and CDR2 (germline): ENHRY, SYGVKD. CDR3 size: 12 residues.

J is TRBJ2-3 and V is TRBV10-3; TRBD2 might be the D (5 bases). V was shortened by 7 bases and J by 1 base, with 6 bases between the two germline ends. The CDR3 totals 12 residues. Germline values: CDR1 ENHRY, CDR2 SYGVKD. CDR3 protein: CAINGGTDTQYF. Written as DNA, the CDR3 is TGTGCCATCAACGGGGGCACAGATACGCAGTATTTT.

This rearrangement joins TRBV10-3 to TRBJ2-1; TRBD2 matches at 8 bases. In germline, CDR1 is ENHRY, CDR2 SYGVKD. The CDR3 is made up of 16 amino acids. Losses at the gene ends were 9 bases for V and 0 bases for J; bases not matched to a gene: 10. CDR3 amino acids: CAMGPLAGSSYNEQFF. CDR3 DNA sequence: TGTGCCATGGGTCCCCTAGCGGGCAGCTCCTACAATGAGCAGTTCTTC.

In its sample, this clone was seen a few times. The chain carries TRBV7-9 and TRBJ1-4; TRBD1 agrees at 8 bases. J gave up 7 bases and V 2 bases, and 6 bases lay outside the gene matches. The germline V gene has CDR1 SEHNR and CDR2 FQNEAQ (reference sequence). This CDR3 comprises 15 residues. CDR3 in DNA: TGTGCCAGCAGCTTAACAGGGGGGGTCGCTGAAAAACTGTTTTTT. Protein product: CASSLTGGVAEKLFF.